Sequencing of this T cell receptor beta chain was carried out in a study of T cells after yellow fever vaccination. Remarks on this clonotype: Its antigen is unidentified.

Germline V lookup: CDR1 LGHNA, CDR2 YNFKEQ. The ends were cut back, 0 bases at V and 2 bases at J, with 13 bases in the middle. CDR3 length: 16 amino acids. Study-wide results and caveats: The study re-detected most primary-vaccination clones after the booster (approximately 97% CD4, around 89% CD8). Any FACS-sorted repertoire could hold abundant clonotypes that contaminate it from the bulk population.

Each CDR3 protein gets one entry after TCRdb re-called the 5' RACE reads with MiXCR. The sample holds approximately 600,000 distinct CDR3 sequences; 10% to 15% are singletons and the top ten take under 15%. Here the sequenced sample was PBMCs, taken on the day of the yellow fever booster vaccination. The sequence was collected from a man aged 25-45 years who received the YFV17D yellow fever vaccine. This sequence joins TRBV4-2 and TRBJ2-5; weak D call: TRBD2 (6 bases). Written as DNA, the CDR3 is TGTGCCAGCAGCCAAGATGGGGGGACGGCTCAAGAGACCCAGTACTTC. It encodes CASSQDGGTAQETQYF.